This entry concerns a single TCR beta chain. Researchers ran the PCR with 60 Vbeta and 13 Jbeta primers. Methods used by the authors: Unique TCR beta chains numbered approximately 80 million in a later analysis, with about 11 million shared. Using immunoSEQ multiplex PCR, the repertoire was profiled, and TCRdb retains in-frame clones only, with some absent. V, J and clone size were drawn from that table, and D and trimming were deduced from the DNA. Here the sample spans about 130,000 clones, 85% being singletons. These data are taken from a study of cytomegalovirus exposure and HLA in healthy donors. Trimming cost V 10 bases and J 6 bases, with 7 bases left between them. CDR3 length: 10 amino acids. Germline V CDR1 and CDR2: MGHDK, SYGVNS.

This chain links TRBV25-1 with TRBJ2-1, with D maybe TRBD1 (6 bases). Sequencing used PBMCs. The sequence was collected from a woman in her twenties or thirties in good health and CMV-seropositive. The CDR3 DNA sequence: TGTGCCATAGGGGGCAATGAGCAGTTCTTC. This gives the protein CAIGGNEQFF.